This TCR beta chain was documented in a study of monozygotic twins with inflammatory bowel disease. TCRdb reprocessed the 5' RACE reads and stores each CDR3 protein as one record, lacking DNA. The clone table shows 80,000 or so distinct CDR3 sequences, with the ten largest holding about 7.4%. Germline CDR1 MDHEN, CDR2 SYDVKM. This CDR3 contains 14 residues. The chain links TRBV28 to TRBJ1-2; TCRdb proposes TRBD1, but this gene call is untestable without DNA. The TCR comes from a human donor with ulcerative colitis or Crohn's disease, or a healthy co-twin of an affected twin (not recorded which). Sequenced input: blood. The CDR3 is CASSFPGTIYGYTF.